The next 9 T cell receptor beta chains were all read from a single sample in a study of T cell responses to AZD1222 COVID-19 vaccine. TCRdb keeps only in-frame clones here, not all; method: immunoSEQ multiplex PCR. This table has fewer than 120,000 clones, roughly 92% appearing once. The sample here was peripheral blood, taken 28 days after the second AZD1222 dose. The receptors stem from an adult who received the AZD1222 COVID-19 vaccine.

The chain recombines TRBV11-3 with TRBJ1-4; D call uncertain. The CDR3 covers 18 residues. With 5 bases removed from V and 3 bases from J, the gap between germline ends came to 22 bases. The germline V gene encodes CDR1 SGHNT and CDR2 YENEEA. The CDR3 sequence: CASSIAGQRESANEKLFF. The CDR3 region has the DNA TGTGCCAGCAGCATAGCCGGGCAGCGGGAGTCGGCTAATGAAAAACTGTTTTTT. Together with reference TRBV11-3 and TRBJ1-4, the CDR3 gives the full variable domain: EAGVVQSPRYKIIEKKQPVAFWCNPISGHNTLYWYLQNLGQGPELLIRYENEEAVDDSQLPKDRFSAERLKGVDSTLKIQPAELGDSAVYLCASSIAGQRESANEKLFFGSGTQLSVL.

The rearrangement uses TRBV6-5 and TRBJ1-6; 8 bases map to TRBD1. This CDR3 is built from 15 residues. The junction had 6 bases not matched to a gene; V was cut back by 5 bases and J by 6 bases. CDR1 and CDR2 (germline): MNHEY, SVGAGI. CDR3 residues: CASSSDGQGNSPLHF. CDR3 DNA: TGTGCCAGCAGTAGCGACGGACAGGGTAATTCACCCCTCCACTTT.

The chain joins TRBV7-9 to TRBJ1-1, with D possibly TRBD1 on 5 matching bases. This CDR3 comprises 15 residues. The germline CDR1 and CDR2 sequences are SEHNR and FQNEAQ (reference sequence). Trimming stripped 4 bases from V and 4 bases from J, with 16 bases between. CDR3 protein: CASSSPVGGGTEAFF. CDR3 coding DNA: TGTGCCAGCAGCTCGCCGGTGGGGGGAGGCACTGAAGCTTTCTTT.

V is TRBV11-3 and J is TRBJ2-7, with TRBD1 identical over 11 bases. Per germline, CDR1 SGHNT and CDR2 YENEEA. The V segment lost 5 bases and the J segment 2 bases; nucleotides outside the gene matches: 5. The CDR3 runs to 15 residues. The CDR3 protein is CASSPGGQGAYEQYF. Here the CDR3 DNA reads TGTGCCAGCAGCCCGGGGGGACAGGGGGCCTACGAGCAGTACTTC.

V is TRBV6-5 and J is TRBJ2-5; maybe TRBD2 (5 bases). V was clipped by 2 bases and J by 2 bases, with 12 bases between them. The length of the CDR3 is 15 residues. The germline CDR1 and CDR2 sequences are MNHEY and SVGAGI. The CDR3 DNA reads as TGTGCCAGCAGTTACCCACACCGGGGTCAAGAGACCCAGTACTTC. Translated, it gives CASSYPHRGQETQYF.

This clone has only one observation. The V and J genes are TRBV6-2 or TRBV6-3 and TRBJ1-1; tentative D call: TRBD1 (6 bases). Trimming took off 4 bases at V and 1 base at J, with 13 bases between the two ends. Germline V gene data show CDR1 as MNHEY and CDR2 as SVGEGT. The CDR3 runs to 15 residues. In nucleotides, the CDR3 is TGTGCCAGCAGTTGGTGGGGACAATCGAACACTGAAGCTTTCTTT. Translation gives CASSWWGQSNTEAFF.

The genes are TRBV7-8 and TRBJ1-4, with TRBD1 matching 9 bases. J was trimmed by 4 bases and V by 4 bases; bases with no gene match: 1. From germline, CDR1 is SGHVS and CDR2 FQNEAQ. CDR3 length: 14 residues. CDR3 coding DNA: TGTGCCAGCAGCTGGGACAGGGATAATGAAAAACTGTTTTTT. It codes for CASSWDRDNEKLFF.

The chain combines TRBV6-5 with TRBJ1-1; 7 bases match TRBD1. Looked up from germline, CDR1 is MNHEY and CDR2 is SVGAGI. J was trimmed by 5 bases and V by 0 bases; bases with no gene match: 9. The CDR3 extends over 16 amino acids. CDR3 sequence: CASSYSGEGAKTEAFF. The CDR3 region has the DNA TGTGCCAGCAGTTACTCAGGTGAGGGGGCGAAAACTGAAGCTTTCTTT.

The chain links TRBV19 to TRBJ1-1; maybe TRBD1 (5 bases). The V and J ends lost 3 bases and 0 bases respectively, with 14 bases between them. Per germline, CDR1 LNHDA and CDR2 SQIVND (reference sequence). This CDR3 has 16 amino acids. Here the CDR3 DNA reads TGTGCCAGTAGTATTCGGGGTGGGGCTATGAACACTGAAGCTTTCTTT. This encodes CASSIRGGAMNTEAFF.